The present T cell receptor (beta chain) was sequenced within a study of T cell repertoires in cytomegalovirus infection. Study-wide background: Epitope selection comprised recently identified HLA-C-restricted CMV epitopes and well-studied HLA-B-restricted CMV epitopes. From public TCR beta signatures came an indication of both CMV infection and matching HLA type. Whole-study findings and limits: Using cumulative public TCR beta family frequency, the authors identified those who carried CMV together with the relevant HLA.

TCRdb re-called the reads with MiXCR, one entry per CDR3 protein. The repertoire consists of approximately 730,000 distinct CDR3 sequences, with roughly a third occurring once and the leading ten covering roughly 18%. This CDR3 region has 14 residues. Germline lookup yields CDR1 SEHNR and CDR2 FQNEAQ (reference sequence). The V and J ends lost 5 bases and 4 bases respectively, with 14 bases between them. Comments on this clonotype: Its antigen remains unknown.

This sample comprised cultured PBMCs, obtained from culture after CMV antigen stimulation. The source is a human donor in good health (CMV status not recorded). Some clones in this sample may be carry-over from other donors' samples. The gene calls are TRBV7-9 and TRBJ1-1; D is uncertain. The CDR3 sequence is CASSPHVMGTEAFF. The CDR3 DNA reads as TGTGCCAGCAGCCCCCACGTTATGGGCACTGAAGCTTTCTTT.